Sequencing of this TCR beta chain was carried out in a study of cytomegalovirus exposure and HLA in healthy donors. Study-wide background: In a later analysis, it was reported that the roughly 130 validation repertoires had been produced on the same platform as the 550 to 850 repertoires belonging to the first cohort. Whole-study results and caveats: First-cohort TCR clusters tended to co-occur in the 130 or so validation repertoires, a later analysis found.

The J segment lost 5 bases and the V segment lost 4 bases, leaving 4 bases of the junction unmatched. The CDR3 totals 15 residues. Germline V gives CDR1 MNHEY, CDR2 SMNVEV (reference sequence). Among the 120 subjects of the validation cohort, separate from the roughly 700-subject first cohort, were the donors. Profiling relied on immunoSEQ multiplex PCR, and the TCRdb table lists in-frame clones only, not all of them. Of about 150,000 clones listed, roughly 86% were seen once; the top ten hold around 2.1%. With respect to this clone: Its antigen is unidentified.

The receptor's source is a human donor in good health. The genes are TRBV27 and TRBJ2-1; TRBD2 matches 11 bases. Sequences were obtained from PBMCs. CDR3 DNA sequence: TGTGCCAGCAGTTATAGCGGGAGGGCCCACAATGAGCAGTTCTTC. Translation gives CASSYSGRAHNEQFF.